Below, one TCR beta chain is given with its context. Its antigen is unknown. Base-call qualities are not available, and no considerably larger clone is one nucleotide away. The data belong to a study of metastatic and nonmetastatic thyroid tumors (dated by TCRdb to the early 2020s). For context, the study as a whole: For patients with malignant and with benign thyroid disease, the researchers compared repertoires between peripheral blood samples and tumor or nodule tissue samples.

To prepare the library, PCR was applied. The instrument given in TCRdb is Illumina HiSeq 4000. High-throughput sequencing was used to profile the TCR beta-chain CDR3 region of each patient. Per the original workflow: Drawing on CDR3 differences between clinicopathological groups, the researchers built a classifier meant to tell apart patients with distant-metastatic papillary thyroid cancer. The Shannon index was used to measure repertoire diversity, and the Morisita-Horn index was used to measure how similar tumor and blood repertoires were. The raw public data were reprocessed by TCRdb itself: fastp quality trimming at Q25, MiXCR clonotype calling, in-frame beta chains only. The V and J calls and clone size are TCRdb's, not the authors'. The table for this sample lists around 6,700 clones; around 34% of them were counted only once. Roughly 38% of the sample belongs to the ten largest clones. The CDR3 has 15 amino acids, counting the end cysteine and phenylalanine. Solely the CDR3 DNA is kept, with 45 bases framed from the first base. Trimming accounts for 6 bases at V and 0 bases at J, while the number of junction bases matched to no gene is 5.

Before undergoing thyroid surgery, none of the patients had been given any kind of treatment. Using T-cell receptor beta sequencing, the study looked back at clinical samples from patients collected from the early 2010s to the late 2010s. On the study overall, not on this receptor specifically: In both blood and tumor samples, malignant tumors were reported to have significantly higher TCR beta diversity than benign nodules.

This TCR came from a female donor with papillary thyroid cancer or a benign thyroid nodule (not recorded which). Some clones in this sample may be carry-over from other donors' samples. Recombination connected TRBV12-3 or TRBV12-4 to TRBJ1-3, and 7 junction bases match TRBD1. Sequencing was carried out using adjacent normal tissue. CDR3 region: CASRTGSLSGNTIYF. The sequenced DNA: TGTGCCAGCAGGACAGGGAGCCTCTCTGGAAACACCATATATTTT.